The rows below give T cell receptor beta chains drawn from one sample of a study of high-grade serous ovarian cancer treatment subgroups. Profiling relied on immunoSEQ multiplex PCR, and the TCRdb table lists in-frame clones only, not all of them. Here the sample spans around 8,500 clones, about three quarters being singletons. The sequenced sample consisted of tumor tissue. The receptors come from a human donor with high-grade serous ovarian cancer. CDR3s include the opening cysteine and the closing phenylalanine or tryptophan. The D gene is left open where the match is weak. For some rows the clone size is stated as once, few or many, or as a class when expanded; others skip it.

NA	TRBV14	TRBD2	TRBJ2-3	TGTGCCAGCAGCCAAGTGTCTAGCGGGGGGGCAGATACGCAGTATTTT	CASSQVSSGGADTQYF
NA	TRBV6-5	NA	TRBJ2-5	TGTGCCAGCAGTTACTCCGGAGAGACCCAGTACTTC	CASSYSGETQYF
NA	TRBV30	TRBD1	TRBJ1-2	TGTGCCTACCCGGGACAGGGGGCGCGAGCCTATGGCTACACCTTC	CAYPGQGARAYGYTF
NA	TRBV14	NA	TRBJ1-4	TGTGCCAGCAGCCAAGAAATTGGGTTTGAAAAACTGTTTTTT	CASSQEIGFEKLFF
NA	TRBV21-1	NA	TRBJ2-7	TGTGCCAGCAGCAGCGATACACCCTCCTACGAGCAGTACTTC	CASSSDTPSYEQYF
NA	TRBV11-2	NA	TRBJ1-1	TGTGCCAGCAGCTGGGGCCCGCGGAGCACTGAAGCTTTCTTT	CASSWGPRSTEAFF
NA	TRBV10-3	NA	TRBJ1-5	TGTGCCATCAGTGAGTCTGGGGCAGCAAACAATCAGCCCCAGCATTTT	CAISESGAANNQPQHF
few	TRBV7-2	NA	TRBJ1-2	TGTGCCAGCAGCCCCCGGCAGGGAGGCGGCTACACCTTC	CASSPRQGGGYTF
NA	TRBV27	TRBD2	TRBJ2-2	TGTGCCAGCAGCCCGAGGGCCGGGGGGACCGGGGAGCTGTTTTTT	CASSPRAGGTGELFF
NA	TRBV9	TRBD2	TRBJ2-1	TGTGCCAGCAGCGTAGCCACTAGCGGGGGTGTCTCCTACAATGAGCAGTTCTTC	CASSVATSGGVSYNEQFF
NA	TRBV11-2	NA	TRBJ2-7	TGTGCCAGCAGCTTAGTACAAACTATCAGGGGGGGATCCTACGAGCAGTACTTC	CASSLVQTIRGGSYEQYF
NA	TRBV2	NA	TRBJ2-1	TGTGCCTGCAAGGCCGGGACTGATATACTCTTC	CACKAGTDILF
few	TRBV9	NA	TRBJ1-1	TGTGCCAGCAGCGTAGACGGCAAACTTGAAGCTTTCTTT	CASSVDGKLEAFF
few	TRBV6-4	NA	TRBJ2-3	TGTGCCAGCAGTATCGGACGGACAGATACGCAGTATTTT	CASSIGRTDTQYF
few	TRBV5-4	NA	TRBJ1-2	TGTGCCGGGGTATCGTCGACAGGCTCGACCTTC	CAGVSSTGSTF
NA	TRBV5-6	TRBD1	TRBJ1-2	TGTGCCAGCAGCCGTGACAGGGGGGGTTATGGCTACACCTTC	CASSRDRGGYGYTF
NA	TRBV19	NA	TRBJ1-2	TGTGCCAGTAGTATGACAACAAGCGGCTACACCTTC	CASSMTTSGYTF
once	TRBV29-1	NA	TRBJ2-1	TGCAGCGTGGGGGACGGGGGATTCTTC	CSVGDGGFF
NA	TRBV10-1	NA	TRBJ2-2	TGCGCCAGCAGTGAGTCGGGGAGACCGCCCGGGGAGCTGTTTTTT	CASSESGRPPGELFF
NA	TRBV2	NA	TRBJ1-5	TGTGCCAGCAGCATAGATCAGGGCAATCAGCCCCAGCATTTT	CASSIDQGNQPQHF
NA	TRBV27	NA	TRBJ1-1	TGTGCCAGCACCAAGCTAAGTAGTGACACTGAAGCTTTCTTT	CASTKLSSDTEAFF
once	TRBV5-1	NA	TRBJ1-1	TGCGCCAGCAGCCCGGGTCCAGATAACACTGAAGCTTTCTTT	CASSPGPDNTEAFF
few	TRBV9	NA	TRBJ1-1	TGTGCCAGCAGCGTAGGGGTGGGAATAGGCACTGAAGCTTTCTTT	CASSVGVGIGTEAFF
once	TRBV15	NA	TRBJ1-1	TGTGCCACCAGCAAGAAAAGGCCGGGGGACACTGAAGCTTTCTTT	CATSKKRPGDTEAFF
NA	TRBV4-3	NA	TRBJ2-2	TGCGCCAGCAGCCAAGATCTTTTGGGACGGGCGAACACCGGGGAGCTGTTTTTT	CASSQDLLGRANTGELFF
NA	TRBV2	TRBD1	TRBJ1-1	TGTGCCAGCAGCGCGACAGGGGTTGATGACACTGAAGCTTTCTTT	CASSATGVDDTEAFF
few	TRBV4-1	NA	TRBJ1-1	TGCGCCAGCAGCCAAGAACGTATGAACACTGAAGCTTTCTTT	CASSQERMNTEAFF
NA	TRBV5-8	NA	TRBJ2-7	TGTGCCAGCAGCTTGGTTCCTGAAGGCTACGAGCAGTACTTC	CASSLVPEGYEQYF
NA	TRBV6-1	TRBD1	TRBJ2-3	TGTGCCAGCGCGAGGACAGGGAACACAGATACGCAGTATTTT	CASARTGNTDTQYF
NA	TRBV4-3	NA	TRBJ2-3	TGCGCCAGCAGCCAAGATGTTGGCCTAGGCACAGATACGCAGTATTTT	CASSQDVGLGTDTQYF
few	TRBV7-9	TRBD1	TRBJ2-7	TGTGCCGGTGTAAGGGACAGTTCCTACGAGCAGTACTTC	CAGVRDSSYEQYF
NA	TRBV27	NA	TRBJ2-5	TGTGCCAGCAGTTTATGGGGGAACCAAGAGACCCAGTACTTC	CASSLWGNQETQYF
NA	TRBV9	TRBD2	TRBJ2-2	TGTGCCAGCAGCGTAGGCTTTGCGGGGGACACCGGGGAGCTGTTTTTT	CASSVGFAGDTGELFF
NA	TRBV5-4	TRBD2	TRBJ2-7	TGTGCCAGCAGCCCGGGAGGGGTTGCAGGGGACGAGCAGTACTTC	CASSPGGVAGDEQYF
NA	TRBV27	NA	TRBJ1-2	TGTGCCAGCAGTACAGGAACCTACTATGGCTACACCTTC	CASSTGTYYGYTF
NA	TRBV6-1	NA	TRBJ1-2	TGTGCCAGCAGTGAAGGGGCCAGTAGTCCTTATGGCTACACCTTC	CASSEGASSPYGYTF
NA	TRBV18	TRBD2	TRBJ2-3	TGTGCCAGCTCATCCCCCTTGCGGGGGGACACAGATACGCAGTATTTT	CASSSPLRGDTDTQYF
NA	TRBV7-9	TRBD1	TRBJ2-3	TGTGCCAGCAGACTGGGGACAGGGGGGACAGATACGCAGTATTTT	CASRLGTGGTDTQYF
NA	TRBV7-9	NA	TRBJ1-1	TGTGCCAGCAGCCCACGGACGGTCTACACTGAAGCTTTCTTT	CASSPRTVYTEAFF
once	TRBV19	NA	TRBJ1-3	TGTGCCAGACCAGCCCCTAGGCGGCCTGGAACCATATATTTT	CARPAPRRPGTIYF
NA	TRBV19	NA	TRBJ2-5	TGTGCCAGTCGAAGACGGGACCAAGAGACCCAGTACTTC	CASRRRDQETQYF
NA	TRBV19	NA	TRBJ2-2	TGTGCCAGTCTTTCGGGGATAAGGGAGCTGTTTTTT	CASLSGIRELFF
NA	TRBV5-1	NA	TRBJ2-7	TGCGCCAGCAGCCCACTGTTGGGGGGTTCCGAGCAGTACTTC	CASSPLLGGSEQYF
few	TRBV7-2	NA	TRBJ1-3	TGTGCCAGCAGCTTAGTGGGCGGTCCCTCTGGAAACACCATATATTTT	CASSLVGGPSGNTIYF
NA	TRBV6-4	NA	TRBJ1-4	TGTGCCAGCAGTTTAGACACAACAACTAATGAAAAACTGTTTTTT	CASSLDTTTNEKLFF
NA	TRBV18	TRBD2	TRBJ2-3	TGTGCCAGCTCGCGAACCGTAGCGGGGGCCTACACAGATACGCAGTATTTT	CASSRTVAGAYTDTQYF
few	TRBV7-2	NA	TRBJ1-6	TGTGCCAGCAGCTCCCAGGTCGCAGGGCCTAATTCACCCCTCCACTTT	CASSSQVAGPNSPLHF
NA	TRBV5-1	NA	TRBJ2-3	TGCGCCAGCAGCTTGGCTGGGACGTTCTCCACAGATACGCAGTATTTT	CASSLAGTFSTDTQYF
NA	TRBV5-1	TRBD1	TRBJ2-2	TGCGCCAGCAGCTTGGATGGAACAGGGGGTAACACCGGGGAGCTGTTTTTT	CASSLDGTGGNTGELFF
NA	TRBV4-3	TRBD1	TRBJ2-1	TGCGCCAGCAGCCAAGTTTCCGGGACAGATTGGTACAATGAGCAGTTCTTC	CASSQVSGTDWYNEQFF
few	TRBV21-1	NA	TRBJ2-1	TGTGCCAGCAGCAATCGGGACAGGAACAATGAGCAGTTCTTC	CASSNRDRNNEQFF
NA	TRBV10-3	NA	TRBJ1-4	TGTGCCATCAGTGAAATTCGGGATGTACTTAATGAAAAACTGTTTTTT	CAISEIRDVLNEKLFF
NA	TRBV7-2	NA	TRBJ2-1	TGTGCCAGCAGCCCAGATCTGGGGATATACAATGAGCAGTTCTTC	CASSPDLGIYNEQFF
NA	TRBV2	NA	TRBJ1-3	TGTGCCAGCAATTCAGGGGAGGGAAACACCATATATTTT	CASNSGEGNTIYF
NA	TRBV2	TRBD2	TRBJ2-1	TGTGCCAGCAGGAAGACTAGCGGGGGCCCGAGCTCCTACAATGAGCAGTTCTTC	CASRKTSGGPSSYNEQFF